Listed here are 9 T cell receptor beta chains from one sample, sequenced in a study of cytotoxic CD8 clonotypes in ibrutinib-treated CLL. Clones were sequenced by immunoSEQ multiplex PCR, and TCRdb holds only the in-frame ones, with some missing. The repertoire holds approximately 50,000 clones, with under 75% as singletons. The source material was PBMCs, sampled after 12 months of ibrutinib treatment. These receptors came from a human donor with chronic lymphocytic leukemia.

This rearrangement joins TRBV7-9 to TRBJ1-6, with 9 nucleotides matching TRBD1. The CDR3 runs 13 residues. CDR1 and CDR2 (germline): SEHNR, FQNEAQ (reference sequence). V shed 5 bases and J 11 bases; nucleotides not matched to a gene: 4. DNA of the CDR3: TGTGCCAGCAGCCGGGACAGGGCAGCACCCCTCCACTTT. Its translation is CASSRDRAAPLHF.

V and J are TRBV30 and TRBJ2-7; D may be TRBD2 (7 bases). V lost 0 bases to trimming and J lost 7 bases, with 16 bases between them. The CDR3 is made up of 14 amino acids. Germline loops: CDR1 GTSNPN, CDR2 SVGIG (reference sequence). CDR3 sequence reads: CAWSVLGGLREQYF. The CDR3 bases are TGTGCCTGGAGTGTATTGGGGGGGCTGAGGGAGCAGTACTTC.

The rearrangement uses TRBV9 and TRBJ2-1; 11 positions agree with TRBD2. V lost 3 bases and J lost 4; bases outside the gene matches: 6. Germline-derived CDR1 and CDR2 are SGDLS and YYNGEE. This CDR3 is 16 amino acids long. The CDR3 DNA reads TGTGCCAGCAGCGACAATATAGCGGGGGGGTACAATGAGCAGTTCTTC. Its protein is CASSDNIAGGYNEQFF.

The rearrangement uses TRBV7-2 and TRBJ2-5; no definite D call. Germline lookup yields CDR1 SGHTA and CDR2 FQGNSA. V was clipped by 1 base and J by 5 bases, with 11 bases between them. This CDR3 comprises 14 residues. Here the CDR3 reads CASSLVALSETQYF. The CDR3 nucleotides are TGTGCCAGCAGCTTAGTAGCTTTGTCGGAGACCCAGTACTTC.

The rearrangement joins TRBV6-4 to TRBJ1-6; D may be TRBD1 (6 bases). Germline V gene data show CDR1 as MRHNA and CDR2 as SNTAGT. V was cut by 3 bases and J by 10 bases, with 10 bases left in between. The CDR3 is made up of 13 amino acids. Written as DNA, the CDR3 is TGTGCCAGCAGTGAGGACAGCCGATCACCCCTCCACTTT. It encodes CASSEDSRSPLHF.

The chain links TRBV2 to TRBJ2-5, with D perhaps TRBD1 (6 bases). V was shortened by 6 bases and J by 4 bases, with 15 bases between the two germline ends. CDR3 length equals 14 residues. The V gene's germline CDR1 is SNHLY and CDR2 FYNNEI. CDR3 nucleotides: TGTGCCAGCAGCCCCAGGGGTGGAGGAGAGACCCAGTACTTC. Translation: CASSPRGGGETQYF.

The rearrangement uses TRBV9 and TRBJ2-7, with 7 bases matching TRBD1. The CDR3 length is 15 residues. V was pared by 0 bases and J by 0 bases, with 3 bases of the junction left unmatched. Germline V gene data show CDR1 as SGDLS and CDR2 as YYNGEE. The DNA for the CDR3 is TGTGCCAGCAGCGTAGGAGGGGGCTACTCCTACGAGCAGTACTTC. It specifies CASSVGGGYSYEQYF. The whole variable domain, remainder taken from reference TRBV9 and TRBJ2-7, is DSGVTQTPKHLITATGQRVTLRCSPRSGDLSVYWYQQSLDQGLQFLIQYYNGEERAKGNILERFSAQQFPDLHSELNLSSLELGDSALYFCASSVGGGYSYEQYFGPGTRLTVT.

This clone was counted once. The chain is built from TRBV18 and TRBJ1-5; TRBD1 agrees at 7 bases. J was trimmed by 3 bases and V by 3 bases; bases with no gene match: 5. The CDR3 has 15 amino acids. The germline CDR1 and CDR2 sequences are KGHSH and LQKENI. The DNA of the CDR3 is TGTGCCAGCTCACCTCCACAGGGGTTCAATCAGCCCCAGCATTTT. It encodes CASSPPQGFNQPQHF.

The V and J genes are TRBV6-1 and TRBJ2-1, with 8 bases identical to TRBD2. This CDR3 has 20 residues. The trim removed 4 bases at V and 4 bases at J, leaving 21 bases unmatched. CDR1 MNHNS and CDR2 SASEGT come from the germline V gene. CDR3 protein: CASSVPAARGAREEYNEQFF. CDR3 in DNA: TGTGCCAGCAGTGTACCCGCTGCGCGGGGGGCCCGCGAGGAATACAATGAGCAGTTCTTC.